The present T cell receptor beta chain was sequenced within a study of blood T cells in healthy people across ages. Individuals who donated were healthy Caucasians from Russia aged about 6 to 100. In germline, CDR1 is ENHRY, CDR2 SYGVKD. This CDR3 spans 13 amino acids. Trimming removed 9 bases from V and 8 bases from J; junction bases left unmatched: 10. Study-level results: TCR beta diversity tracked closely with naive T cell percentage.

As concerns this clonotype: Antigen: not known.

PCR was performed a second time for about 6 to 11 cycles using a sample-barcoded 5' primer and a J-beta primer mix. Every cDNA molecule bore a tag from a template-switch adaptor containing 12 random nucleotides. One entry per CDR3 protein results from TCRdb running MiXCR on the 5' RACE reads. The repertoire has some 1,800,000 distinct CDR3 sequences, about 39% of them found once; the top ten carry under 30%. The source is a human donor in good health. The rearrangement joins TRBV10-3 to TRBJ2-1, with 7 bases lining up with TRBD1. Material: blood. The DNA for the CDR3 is TGTGCCATAATAATTACAGGGGAAGATGAGCAGTTCTTC. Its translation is CAIIITGEDEQFF.